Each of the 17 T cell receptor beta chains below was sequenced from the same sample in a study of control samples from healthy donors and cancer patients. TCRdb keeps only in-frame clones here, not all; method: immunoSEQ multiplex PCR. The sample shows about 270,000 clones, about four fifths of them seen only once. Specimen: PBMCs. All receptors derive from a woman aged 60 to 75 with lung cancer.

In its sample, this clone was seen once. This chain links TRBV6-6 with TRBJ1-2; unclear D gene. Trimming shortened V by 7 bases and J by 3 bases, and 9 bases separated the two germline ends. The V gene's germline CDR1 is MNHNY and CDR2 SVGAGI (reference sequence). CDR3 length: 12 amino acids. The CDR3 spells CASMGRDYGYTF. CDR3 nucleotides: TGTGCCAGCATGGGGAGGGACTATGGCTACACCTTC.

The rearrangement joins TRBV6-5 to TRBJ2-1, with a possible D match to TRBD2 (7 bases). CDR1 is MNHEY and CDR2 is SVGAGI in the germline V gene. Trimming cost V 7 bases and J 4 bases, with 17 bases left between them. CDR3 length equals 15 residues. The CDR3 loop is CASNLRGGSYNEQFF. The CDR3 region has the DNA TGTGCCAGCAATCTCAGGGGCGGGAGTTACAATGAGCAGTTCTTC.

CDR3 sequence: CASSTTGSGEQYF. The CDR3, as DNA: TGTGCCAGCAGCACAACAGGGTCTGGCGAGCAGTACTTC. The chain uses TRBV7-2 and TRBJ2-7, with D maybe TRBD1 (6 bases). The CDR3 is made up of 13 amino acids. V lost 5 bases to trimming and J lost 6 bases, with 14 bases between them. Germline loops: CDR1 SGHTA, CDR2 FQGNSA.

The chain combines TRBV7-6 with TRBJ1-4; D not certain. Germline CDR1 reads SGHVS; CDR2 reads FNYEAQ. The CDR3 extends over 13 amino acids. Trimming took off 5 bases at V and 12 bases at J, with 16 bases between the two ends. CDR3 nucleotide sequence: TGTGCCAGCAGCCCTCCGCAGGCCGGGGAACTGTTTTTT. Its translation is CASSPPQAGELFF.

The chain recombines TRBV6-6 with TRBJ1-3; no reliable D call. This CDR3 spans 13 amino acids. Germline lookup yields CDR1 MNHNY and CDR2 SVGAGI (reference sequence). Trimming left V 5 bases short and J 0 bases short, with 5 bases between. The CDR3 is CASSTASGNTIYF. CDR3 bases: TGTGCCAGCAGTACAGCCTCTGGAAACACCATATATTTT.

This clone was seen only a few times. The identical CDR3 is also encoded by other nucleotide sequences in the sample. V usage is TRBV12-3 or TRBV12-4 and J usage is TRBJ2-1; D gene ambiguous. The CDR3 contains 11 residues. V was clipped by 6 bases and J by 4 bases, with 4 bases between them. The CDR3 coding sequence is TGTGCCAGCAGCCGGTACAATGAGCAGTTCTTC. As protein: CASSRYNEQFF.

Here the CDR3 reads CASGTPGTESTYEQYF. CDR3 sequence (DNA): TGTGCTAGTGGTACGCCGGGGACCGAAAGTACCTACGAGCAGTACTTC. This chain joins TRBV12-5 and TRBJ2-7; D may correspond to TRBD1 or TRBD2 (5 bases each). Germline V gives CDR1 LGHNT, CDR2 FRNRAP. CDR3 length: 16 amino acids. V lost 5 bases and J lost 2, with 19 bases in between.

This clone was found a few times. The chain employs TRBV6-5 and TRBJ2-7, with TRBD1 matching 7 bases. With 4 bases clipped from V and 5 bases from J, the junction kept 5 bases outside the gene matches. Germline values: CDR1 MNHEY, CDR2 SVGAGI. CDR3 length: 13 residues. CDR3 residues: CASSLTGSNEQYF. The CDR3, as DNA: TGTGCCAGCAGTTTGACAGGGTCCAACGAGCAGTACTTC.

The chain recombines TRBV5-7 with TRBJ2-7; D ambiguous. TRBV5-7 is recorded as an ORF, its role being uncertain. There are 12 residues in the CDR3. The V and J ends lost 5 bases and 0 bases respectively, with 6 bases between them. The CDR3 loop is CASSETSYEQYF. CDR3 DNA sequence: TGTGCCAGCAGTGAAACCTCCTACGAGCAGTACTTC.

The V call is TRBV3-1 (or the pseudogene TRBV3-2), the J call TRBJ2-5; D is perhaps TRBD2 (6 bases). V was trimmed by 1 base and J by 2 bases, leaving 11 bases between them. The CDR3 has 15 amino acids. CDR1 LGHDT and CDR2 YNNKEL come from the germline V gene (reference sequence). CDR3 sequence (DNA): TGTGCCAGCAGCCAAGCCGCGGGGAGGCAAGAGACCCAGTACTTC. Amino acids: CASSQAAGRQETQYF.

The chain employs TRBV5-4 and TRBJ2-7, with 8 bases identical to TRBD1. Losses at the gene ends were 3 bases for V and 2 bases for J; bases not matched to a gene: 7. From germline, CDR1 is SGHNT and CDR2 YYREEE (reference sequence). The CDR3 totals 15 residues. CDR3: CASSSRAQGAYEQYF. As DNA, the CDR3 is TGTGCCAGCAGCTCCCGAGCACAGGGGGCCTACGAGCAGTACTTC.

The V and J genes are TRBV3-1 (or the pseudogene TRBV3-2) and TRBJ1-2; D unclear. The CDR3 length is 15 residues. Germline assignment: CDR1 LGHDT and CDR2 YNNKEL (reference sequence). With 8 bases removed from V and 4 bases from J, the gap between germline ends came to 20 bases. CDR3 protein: CASASSSGSTYGYTF. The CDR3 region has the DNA TGTGCCAGCGCGTCCTCCAGCGGAAGTACCTATGGCTACACCTTC.

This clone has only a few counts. CDR3 loop: CASTLGQGLIGTEAFF. CDR3 sequence (DNA): TGTGCCAGCACCCTTGGACAGGGACTTATAGGAACTGAAGCTTTCTTT. V and J are TRBV3-1 (or the pseudogene TRBV3-2) and TRBJ1-1; 8 bases are shared with TRBD1. V gave up 7 bases and J gave up 5 bases; unmatched junction bases: 15. The germline gives CDR1 LGHDT, CDR2 YNNKEL (reference sequence). The CDR3 is 16 residues long.

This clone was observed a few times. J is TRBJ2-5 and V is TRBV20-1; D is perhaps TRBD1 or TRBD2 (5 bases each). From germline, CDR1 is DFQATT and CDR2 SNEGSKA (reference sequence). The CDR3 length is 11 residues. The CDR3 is CRAGTGETQYF. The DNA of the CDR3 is TGCAGGGCAGGGACCGGAGAGACCCAGTACTTC.

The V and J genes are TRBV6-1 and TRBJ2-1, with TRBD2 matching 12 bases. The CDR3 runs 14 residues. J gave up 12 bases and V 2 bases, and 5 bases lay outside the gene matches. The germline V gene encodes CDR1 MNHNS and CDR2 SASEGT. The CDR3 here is CASSELAGGLGQFF. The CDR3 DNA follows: TGTGCCAGCAGTGAACTAGCGGGGGGGCTCGGGCAGTTCTTC.

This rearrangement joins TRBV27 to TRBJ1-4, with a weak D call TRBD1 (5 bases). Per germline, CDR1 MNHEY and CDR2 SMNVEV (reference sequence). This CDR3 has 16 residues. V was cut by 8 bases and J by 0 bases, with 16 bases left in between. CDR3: CASRGSSLATNEKLFF. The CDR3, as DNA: TGTGCCAGCCGGGGCAGCAGCCTTGCAACTAATGAAAAACTGTTTTTT.

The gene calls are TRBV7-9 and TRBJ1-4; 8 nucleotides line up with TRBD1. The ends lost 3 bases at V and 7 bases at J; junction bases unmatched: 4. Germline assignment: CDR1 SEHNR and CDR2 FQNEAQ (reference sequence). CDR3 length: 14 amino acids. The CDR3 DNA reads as TGTGCCAGCAGCTTGGTGACAGGGGTTGAAAAACTGTTTTTT. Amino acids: CASSLVTGVEKLFF. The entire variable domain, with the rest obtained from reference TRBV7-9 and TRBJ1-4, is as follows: DTGVSQNPRHKITKRGQNVTFRCDPISEHNRLYWYRQTLGQGPEFLTYFQNEAQLEKSRLLSDRFSAERPKGSFSTLEIQRTEQGDSAMYLCASSLVTGVEKLFFGSGTQLSVL.